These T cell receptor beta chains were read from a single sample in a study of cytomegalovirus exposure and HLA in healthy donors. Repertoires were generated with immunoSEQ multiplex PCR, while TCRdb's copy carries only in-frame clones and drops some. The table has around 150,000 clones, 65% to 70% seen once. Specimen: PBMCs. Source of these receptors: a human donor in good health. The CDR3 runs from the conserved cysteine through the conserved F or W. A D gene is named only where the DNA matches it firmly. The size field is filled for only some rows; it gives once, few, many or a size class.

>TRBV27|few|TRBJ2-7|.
TGTGCCAGACCCCCCTCGGGGATCTACGAGCAGTACTTC
CARPPSGIYEQYF
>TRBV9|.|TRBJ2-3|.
TGTGCCAGCAGCGTAGCTAGCAGCACAGATACGCAGTATTTT
CASSVASSTDTQYF
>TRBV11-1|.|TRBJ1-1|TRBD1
TGTGCCAGCAGCTTACGACAGGGGGGAACTGAAGCTTTCTTT
CASSLRQGGTEAFF
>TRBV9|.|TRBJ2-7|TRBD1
TGTGCCAGCAGCGTAGCTTGGGACAGGGACGAGCAGTACTTC
CASSVAWDRDEQYF
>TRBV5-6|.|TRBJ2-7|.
TGTGCCAGCAGCTTGGGTGGGGCGTCCTACGAGCAGTACTTC
CASSLGGASYEQYF
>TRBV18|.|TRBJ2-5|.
TGTGCCAGCTCTAGACCAGCGGAGACCCAGTACTTC
CASSRPAETQYF
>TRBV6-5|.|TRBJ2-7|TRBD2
TGTGCCAGCAGTTACTCGGGACTAGCGGCCAACGAGCAGTACTTC
CASSYSGLAANEQYF
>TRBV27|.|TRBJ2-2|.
TGTGCCAGCAGCAAGTCCGGGGCCGGGGAGCTGTTTTTT
CASSKSGAGELFF
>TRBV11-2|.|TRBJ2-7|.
TGTGCCAGCAGCTCTCATGGGTGGCGGGACTACGAGCAGTACTTC
CASSSHGWRDYEQYF
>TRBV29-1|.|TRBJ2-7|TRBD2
TGCAGCGTTGGCCCGACTAGCGTACCCTACGAGCAGTACTTC
CSVGPTSVPYEQYF
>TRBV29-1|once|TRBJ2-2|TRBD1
TGCAGCGTTTCAACCGGGACAGGGAACACCGGGGAGCTGTTTTTT
CSVSTGTGNTGELFF
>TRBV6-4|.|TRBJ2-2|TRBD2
TGTGCCAGCAGTGACTCCGGGAGGACCGGGGAGCTGTTTTTT
CASSDSGRTGELFF
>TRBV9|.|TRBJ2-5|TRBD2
TGTGCCAGCAGCGTAGCGGGAGGCCCCAGGGAGACCCAGTACTTC
CASSVAGGPRETQYF
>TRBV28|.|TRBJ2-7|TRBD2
TGTGCCACCCTGGAGTGGAGCGGGAGGGCCTACGAGCAGTACTTC
CATLEWSGRAYEQYF
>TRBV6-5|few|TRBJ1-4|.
TGTGCCAGCAGTTCAACAGGGATCGTGGGAGAAAAACTGTTTTTT
CASSSTGIVGEKLFF
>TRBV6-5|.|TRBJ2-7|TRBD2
TGTGCCACCCCGGGAGGGATCCACGAGCAGTACTTC
CATPGGIHEQYF
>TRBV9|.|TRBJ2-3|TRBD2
TGTGCCAGCAGCGTAGGACTAGCGACTAGCACAGATACGCAGTATTTT
CASSVGLATSTDTQYF
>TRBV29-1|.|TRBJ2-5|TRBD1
TGCAGCGTTGAAGATCCCCCAGGGACAGGTTACTTC
CSVEDPPGTGYF
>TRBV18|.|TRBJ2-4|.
TGTGCCAGCTCACTCGGACTAAAAAACATTCAGTACTTC
CASSLGLKNIQYF
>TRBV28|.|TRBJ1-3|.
TGTGCCAGCAGTTTATTGGCAGGGTCAGTCTCTGGAAACACCATATATTTT
CASSLLAGSVSGNTIYF
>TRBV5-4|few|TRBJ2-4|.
TGTGCCAGCAGCTCCCGGACGGGTGAGGGCATTCAGTACTTC
CASSSRTGEGIQYF
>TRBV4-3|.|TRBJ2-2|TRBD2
TGCGCCAGCAGCCAAGAAGCGACGGGAGGGAACACCGGGGAGCTGTTTTTT
CASSQEATGGNTGELFF
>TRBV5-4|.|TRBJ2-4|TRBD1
TGTGCCAGCAGCCCCGCCCCGACAGGGGCAGTAAACATTCAGTACTTC
CASSPAPTGAVNIQYF
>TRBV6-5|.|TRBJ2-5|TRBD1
TGTGCCAGCAGTCCTGGGACAGGGGGTAGGGAGACCCAGTACTTC
CASSPGTGGRETQYF
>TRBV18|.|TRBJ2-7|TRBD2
TGTGCCAGCTCCCTTACAATGGAACTAGCGGTAAGCTCCTACGAGCAGTACTTC
CASSLTMELAVSSYEQYF
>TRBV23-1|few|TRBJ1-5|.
TGCGCCAGCAGTCAATCGGCGGCAGCTTATAGCAATCAGCCCCAGCATTTT
CASSQSAAAYSNQPQHF
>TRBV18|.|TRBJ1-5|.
TGTGCCAGCTCACCACCCGGGGAAGCCCAGCATTTT
CASSPPGEAQHF
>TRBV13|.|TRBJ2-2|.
TGTGCCAGCAGCTTATGGCCGAACACCGGGGAGCTGTTTTTT
CASSLWPNTGELFF
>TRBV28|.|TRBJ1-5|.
TGTGCCAGCAGTTCGCGACAGCCCCAGCATTTT
CASSSRQPQHF
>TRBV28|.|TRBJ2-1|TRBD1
TGTGCCAGCAGCCGGACAGGCAATGAGCAGTTCTTC
CASSRTGNEQFF
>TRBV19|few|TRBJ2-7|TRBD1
TGTGCCAGTAGTCTGGGACAGGGCTACGAGCAGTACTTC
CASSLGQGYEQYF
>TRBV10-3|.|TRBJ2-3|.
TGTGCCATCAGTGAAGCCAGACTAGGCGCAGATACGCAGTATTTT
CAISEARLGADTQYF
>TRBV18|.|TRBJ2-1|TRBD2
TGTGCCAGCTCACCCCCTAGCGGGGACGCCTACAATGAGCAGTTCTTC
CASSPPSGDAYNEQFF
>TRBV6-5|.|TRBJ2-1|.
TGTGCCAGCAGTTACCCTCGGGGTGAGCAGTTCTTC
CASSYPRGEQFF
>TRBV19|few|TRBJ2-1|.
TGTGCCAGTAGTTACGGCGGGGACTACAATGAGCAGTTCTTC
CASSYGGDYNEQFF
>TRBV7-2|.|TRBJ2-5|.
TGTGCCAGCAGTCGTTCACTAGCCCAAGGCGGGGAGACCCAGTACTTC
CASSRSLAQGGETQYF
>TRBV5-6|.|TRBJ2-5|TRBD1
TGTGCCAGCAGCGGGACAGGGGAGGGGGAGACCCAGTACTTC
CASSGTGEGETQYF
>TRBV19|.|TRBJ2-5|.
TGTGCCAGTAGTATTAGCGGAGGCCAACAGACCCAGTACTTC
CASSISGGQQTQYF
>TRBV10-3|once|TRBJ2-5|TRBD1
TGTGCCATCAGAGACGACAGGGGGCAAGAGACCCAGTACTTC
CAIRDDRGQETQYF
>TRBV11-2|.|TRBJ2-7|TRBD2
TGTGCCAGCAGCGTCACGGGAGGGCCGGGCTACGAGCAGTACTTC
CASSVTGGPGYEQYF
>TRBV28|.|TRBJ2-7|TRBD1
TGTGCCAGCAGTAAAACAGGGGCCAGCTCCTACGAGCAGTACTTC
CASSKTGASSYEQYF
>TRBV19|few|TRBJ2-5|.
TGTGCCAGTAGTATAGGTACAGACCAAGAGACCCAGTACTTC
CASSIGTDQETQYF
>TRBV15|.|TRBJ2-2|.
TGTGCCACCCGGACTTACACCGGGGAGCTGTTTTTT
CATRTYTGELFF
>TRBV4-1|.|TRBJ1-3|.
TGCGCCAGCAGCCAAGATTCGGTGACTTTTGGAAACACCATATATTTT
CASSQDSVTFGNTIYF
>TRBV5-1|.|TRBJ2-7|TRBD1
TGCGCCAGCAGCTCAGGGCCCGACAGGGGGAGCTACGAGCAGTACTTC
CASSSGPDRGSYEQYF
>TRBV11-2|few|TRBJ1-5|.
TGTGCCAGCAGCTTAGGGGCAGCTAGCAATCAGCCCCAGCATTTT
CASSLGAASNQPQHF
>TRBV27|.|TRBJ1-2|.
TGTGCCAGCCGAATGGGGGGGGGCACAGTCTATGGCTACACCTTC
CASRMGGGTVYGYTF
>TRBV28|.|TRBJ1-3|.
TGTGCCAGCACCGCGGGGGGATTCTCTGGAAACACCATATATTTT
CASTAGGFSGNTIYF
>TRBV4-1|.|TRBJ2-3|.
TGCGCCACCCACTCTGGGGGGATAACAGATACGCAGTATTTT
CATHSGGITDTQYF
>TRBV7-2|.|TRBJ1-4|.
TGTGCCAGCAGCCCCCCCGGCAGGGCTAACGAAAAACTGTTTTTT
CASSPPGRANEKLFF
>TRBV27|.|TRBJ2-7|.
TGTGCCAGCAGCCTAGGGGCGGACAGCTCCTACGAGCAGTACTTC
CASSLGADSSYEQYF
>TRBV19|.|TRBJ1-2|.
TGTGCCAGTAGTATAGATGGGCCCCCGGTGGGTGATGGCTACACCTTC
CASSIDGPPVGDGYTF
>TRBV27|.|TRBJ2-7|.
TGTGCCAGCAGTTTAGGGCAGGGGGGCCCCAAGCAGTACTTC
CASSLGQGGPKQYF
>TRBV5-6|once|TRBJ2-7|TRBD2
TGTGCCAGCAGCCCCCCAGGGCGGGAGCCCTACGAGCAGTACTTC
CASSPPGREPYEQYF
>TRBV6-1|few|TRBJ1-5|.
TGTGCCAGCAGCGTGGTATACGGGAATCAGCCCCAGCATTTT
CASSVVYGNQPQHF
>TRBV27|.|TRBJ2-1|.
TGTGCCAGCAGTTTAGCCGGGAGTTTTTCCAATGAGCAGTTCTTC
CASSLAGSFSNEQFF
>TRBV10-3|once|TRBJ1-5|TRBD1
TGTGCCATCAGTGGGACAGGAGATAGCAATCAGCCCCAGCATTTT
CAISGTGDSNQPQHF